The 9 T cell receptor beta chains given below trace back to one sample, sequenced in a study of T cells in Graves' hyperthyroidism and ophthalmopathy (dated 2019 in TCRdb). Libraries were made using multiplex PCR. This sample was sequenced with an Illumina HiSeq 2000. Amplification of TCR beta CDR3 regions was carried out from RNA transcripts. The TCR CDR3 was subjected to a first round of RT-PCR using the HTBI primer set and the Qiagen OneStep RT-PCR kit. TCRdb trimmed the raw reads at Q25, called clones with MiXCR and kept productive beta chains. Each CDR3 protein appears once, grouped with its most common genes and DNA. In this sample the table shows hundreds of thousands of distinct CDR3 sequences, over 35% of which occur a single time. 8.9% of the sample goes to the ten largest clones. Material: blood. The receptors shown here come from a man in his late teens or twenties with Graves' hyperthyroidism.

This clonotype was observed a handful of times. J is TRBJ2-5 and V is TRBV7-2, with TRBD1 matching 8 bases. This CDR3 region has 17 residues. CDR1 is SGHTA, CDR2 FQGNSA, per germline. Trimming took 1 base from V and 1 from J; bases not matched to a gene: 8. CDR3 in amino acids: CASSLGQGAPIQETQYF. The CDR3 bases are TGTGCCAGCAGCTTAGGGCAGGGGGCACCCATCCAAGAGACCCAGTACTTC.

The sample holds a few counts of this clonotype. The rearrangement uses TRBV7-2 and TRBJ1-1; D ambiguous. The V and J ends lost 5 bases and 0 bases respectively, with 22 bases between them. The CDR3 contains 18 residues. Germline CDR1 SGHTA, CDR2 FQGNSA. This CDR3 is CASSLSGRFWSLNTEAFF. The CDR3 DNA reads as TGTGCCAGCAGCCTAAGCGGCAGGTTCTGGTCATTGAACACTGAAGCTTTCTTT.

This clonotype was counted between two and nine times. V is TRBV7-9 and J is TRBJ2-2; D remains ambiguous. The CDR3 is 15 amino acids. V was pared by 3 bases and J by 1 base, with 9 bases between. CDR1 is SEHNR and CDR2 is FQNEAQ in the germline V gene (reference sequence). Here the CDR3 reads CASSFSEMNTGELFF. DNA of the CDR3: TGTGCCAGCAGCTTTTCGGAGATGAACACCGGGGAGCTGTTTTTT.

This clonotype was seen ten or more times. The rearrangement links TRBV9 to TRBJ1-1, with a possible D match to TRBD1 (5 bases). The CDR3 consists of 13 residues. V was cut by 2 bases and J by 1 base, with 6 bases left in between. Germline V gives CDR1 SGDLS, CDR2 YYNGEE. CDR3 in amino acids: CASSVDRNTEAFF. CDR3 DNA sequence: TGTGCCAGCAGCGTCGACAGGAACACTGAAGCTTTCTTT.

This clonotype has only a few counts. This chain links TRBV19 with TRBJ1-1; possible D gene TRBD1, 6 bases. CDR1 and CDR2 from the germline V gene are LNHDA and SQIVND (reference sequence). V was shortened by 1 base and J by 2 bases, with 11 bases between the two germline ends. There are 15 residues in the CDR3. The CDR3 loop is CASSIVEGGNTEAFF. The DNA for the CDR3 is TGTGCCAGTAGTATAGTTGAGGGGGGAAACACTGAAGCTTTCTTT.

This chain joins TRBV2 and TRBJ2-5, with TRBD2 matching 14 bases. The CDR3 has 17 amino acids. Germline V CDR1 and CDR2: SNHLY, FYNNEI. Losses at the gene ends were 8 bases for V and 4 bases for J; bases not matched to a gene: 12. CDR3 in amino acids: CASCSGLAGVSGETQYF. CDR3 nucleotides: TGTGCCAGCTGCTCGGGACTAGCGGGAGTTAGTGGAGAGACCCAGTACTTC.

Turning to this clonotype: This may stem from a read error, because a much larger clone lies one nucleotide away. The V call is TRBV7-9, the J call TRBJ2-7; D gene uncertain. Between the trimmed V and J ends, which lost 1 base and 2 bases, there was a span of 9 bases. Germline V gene lookup returns CDR1 SEHNR and CDR2 FQNEAQ (reference sequence). The CDR3 has 14 amino acids. The CDR3 DNA follows: TGTGCCAGCAGCTTAGGACACGATGCCTACGAGCAGTACTTC. Translation gives CASSLGHDAYEQYF.

A note on this clonotype: The junction departs from germline at one end; a sequencing error may be responsible. This chain uses TRBV7-9 with TRBJ2-7, with 7 nucleotides matching TRBD1. This CDR3 is 14 amino acids long. Germline V lookup: CDR1 SEHNR, CDR2 FQNEAQ (reference sequence). CDR3 amino acids: CASSQTGVSYEQYF. Written as DNA, the CDR3 is TGCGCCAGCAGCCAAACAGGGGTGTCTTACGAGCAGTACTTC.

This clonotype was observed many times. The J gene is TRBJ2-7, the V gene TRBV15, with D perhaps TRBD1 (5 bases). The germline gives CDR1 LNHNV, CDR2 YYDKDF (reference sequence). The length of the CDR3 is 15 residues. Trimming removed 0 bases from V and 5 bases from J, with 14 bases in between. In DNA form, the CDR3 reads TGTGCCACCAGCAGAGATTTACCACAGGCGAACGAGCAGTACTTC. Its protein product is CATSRDLPQANEQYF.